Below, 24 T cell receptor beta chains from the same sample are listed, as sequenced in a study of CD8 T cells in ankylosing spondylitis. TCRdb re-called the 5' RACE reads with MiXCR, one entry per CDR3 protein. The repertoire holds roughly 240,000 distinct CDR3 sequences, with around 8% as singletons. Sequencing was carried out using blood, either unsorted or a sorted T cell fraction (not recorded which). These receptors came from a female donor with ankylosing spondylitis or in good health (not recorded which).

This clonotype was seen a single time. With a much larger clone just one base away, this may be a read error. The conserved phenylalanine or tryptophan is not found at the CDR3 terminus, so this likely reflects a read error. The rearrangement joins TRBV2 to TRBJ2-1; the match to TRBD1 covers 7 bases. V lost 7 bases, J lost 6 bases, and 9 bases stayed unmatched. This CDR3 has 14 amino acids. In germline, CDR1 is SNHLY, CDR2 FYNNEI. In nucleotides, the CDR3 is TGTGCCAGCACCGAGGGGACAGCGATCAATGAGCAGTTCTCC. Protein: CASTEGTAINEQFS.

This clonotype was seen repeatedly, ten times or more. V usage is TRBV20-1 and J usage is TRBJ2-3; D may be TRBD1 (6 bases). V gave up 3 bases and J gave up 6 bases, with 16 bases separating them. This CDR3 is built from 14 residues. Germline lookup yields CDR1 DFQATT and CDR2 SNEGSKA (reference sequence). The CDR3 DNA sequence: TGCAGTGCTAGGCGCTATGGCGACAGGGATACGCAGTATTTT. Translated: CSARRYGDRDTQYF.

This clonotype was detected many times. This rearrangement joins TRBV10-3 to TRBJ2-1; 7 bases align to TRBD1. The germline V gene has CDR1 ENHRY and CDR2 SYGVKD. Trimming at V came to 0 bases and at J to 9 bases, leaving 8 bases not matched to a gene. The CDR3 totals 15 residues. The CDR3 protein is CAISESPQGSTEQFF. The DNA for the CDR3 is TGTGCCATCAGTGAGTCTCCACAGGGGTCAACTGAGCAGTTCTTC.

This clonotype was picked up many times. This chain's CDR3 is CASSYLAGGITDTQYF. CDR3 coding DNA: TGTGCCAGCAGTTACCTAGCGGGAGGGATCACAGATACGCAGTATTTT. The J gene is TRBJ2-3, the V gene TRBV6-5; 12 bases map to TRBD2. This CDR3 is 16 amino acids long. Germline trimming cut 2 bases from V and 2 bases from J; bases unmatched to any gene: 2. The germline CDR1 and CDR2 sequences are MNHEY and SVGAGI.

The chain couples TRBV4-1 to TRBJ2-1; D gene unclear. Trimming left V 1 base short and J 5 bases short, with 9 bases between. The germline V gene has CDR1 MGHRA and CDR2 YSYEKL. This CDR3 is built from 14 residues. The chain's CDR3 is CASSQGIGHNEQFF. The CDR3 DNA is TGCGCCAGCAGCCAAGGGATCGGCCACAATGAGCAGTTCTTC.

This clonotype was seen repeatedly, ten times or more. The genes are TRBV29-1 and TRBJ2-7; maybe TRBD2 (6 bases). Trimming left V 3 bases short and J 6 bases short, with 18 bases between. This CDR3 has 14 amino acids. Looked up from germline, CDR1 is SQVTM and CDR2 is ANQGSEA. The CDR3 protein is CSVDRRGDSREQYF. In DNA, the CDR3 is TGCAGCGTTGACCGACGCGGGGATTCACGCGAGCAGTACTTC.

At least ten counts were recorded for this clonotype. DNA of the CDR3: TGTGCCAGCAGGGGGGGAATCTCTAACTATGGCTACACCTTC. It codes for CASRGGISNYGYTF. The chain uses TRBV9 and TRBJ1-2; D is perhaps TRBD1 (5 bases). The CDR3 is 14 amino acids. Trimming removed 5 bases from V and 0 bases from J, with 11 bases in between. Germline loops: CDR1 SGDLS, CDR2 YYNGEE.

This clonotype was seen ten or more times. The rearrangement joins TRBV20-1 to TRBJ2-1; no firm D call. Germline V gives CDR1 DFQATT, CDR2 SNEGSKA (reference sequence). The CDR3 extends over 14 amino acids. The V gene lost 3 bases and the J gene lost 3 bases, with 12 bases spanning the gap. The DNA for the CDR3 is TGCAGTGCTAGCACCTTTACTTTCTACAATGAGCAGTTCTTC. It yields the protein CSASTFTFYNEQFF.

This clonotype was counted at least ten times. V is TRBV20-1 and J is TRBJ1-2; D is possibly TRBD1 (6 bases). The V end was cut by 1 base, the J end by 4 bases, with 16 bases between. Germline loops: CDR1 DFQATT, CDR2 SNEGSKA (reference sequence). The CDR3 has 15 residues. CDR3 coding DNA: TGCAGTGCTAGAGGGGGGGCGCCCCGTCCCTATGGCTACACCTTC. This gives the protein CSARGGAPRPYGYTF.

This clonotype was found many times. The chain links TRBV20-1 to TRBJ1-2, with D uncertain. CDR3 length: 17 amino acids. V was shortened by 1 base and J by 1 base, with 19 bases between the two germline ends. From germline, CDR1 is DFQATT and CDR2 SNEGSKA (reference sequence). The CDR3: CSARVRGGVKINYGYTF. In nucleotides, the CDR3 is TGCAGTGCTAGAGTCCGAGGCGGAGTCAAAATTAACTATGGCTACACCTTC.

This clonotype showed up many times. This chain connects TRBV29-1 to TRBJ1-2; D gene uncertain. CDR3 size: 13 residues. CDR1 SQVTM and CDR2 ANQGSEA come from the germline V gene. Trimming took off 4 bases at V and 2 bases at J, with 11 bases between the two ends. CDR3 sequence (DNA): TGCAGCGTTGGTCCCATTGGGAACTATGGCTACACCTTC. It translates to CSVGPIGNYGYTF.

At least ten counts were recorded for this clonotype. The chain carries TRBV5-1 and TRBJ2-1; 10 bases are shared with TRBD2. Trimming took 0 bases from V and 7 from J; bases not matched to a gene: 7. This CDR3 is 16 amino acids long. CDR1 is SGHRS, CDR2 YFSETQ, per germline. Written as DNA, the CDR3 is TGCGCCAGCAGCTTGGAGGCTAGCGGGAGAGCAAATGAGCAGTTCTTC. Translated, it gives CASSLEASGRANEQFF.

This clonotype was observed at least ten times. The chain joins TRBV7-2 to TRBJ1-5; D is unclear. The CDR3 has 12 residues. Trimming left V 5 bases short and J 6 bases short, with 8 bases between. Germline assignment: CDR1 SGHTA and CDR2 FQGNSA. The CDR3 DNA reads TGTGCCAGCAGCAGGGTGGCTCAGCCCCAGCATTTT. It codes for CASSRVAQPQHF.

This clonotype was detected ten times or more. The V call is TRBV5-5, the J call TRBJ2-1, with 10 bases identical to TRBD2. Germline CDR1 SGHKS, CDR2 YYEKEE (reference sequence). The CDR3 has 14 residues. J gave up 9 bases and V 3 bases, and 6 bases lay outside the gene matches. Here the CDR3 DNA reads TGTGCCAGCAGCTCCACTAGCGGGATGGCTGAGCAGTTCTTC. Encoded protein: CASSSTSGMAEQFF.

This clonotype appeared many times. The gene calls are TRBV13 and TRBJ2-1, with 7 nucleotides matching TRBD2. The germline CDR1 and CDR2 sequences are PRHDT and FYEKMQ (reference sequence). V dropped 7 bases and J dropped 12; count of bases not matched to a gene: 15. The CDR3 is made up of 14 amino acids. CDR3 nucleotide sequence: TGTGCCAGCACCCCCGAGGGAGGGCCGGGGGGGCAGTTCTTC. This sequence encodes CASTPEGGPGGQFF.

This clonotype was counted many times. Here the CDR3 DNA reads TGTGCCAGCAGCCAGGAAAGGGGGGAGCAGTACTTC. It is translated as CASSQERGEQYF. The chain has TRBV7-6 and TRBJ2-7; tentatively, D is TRBD1 (6 bases). The V gene's germline CDR1 is SGHVS and CDR2 FNYEAQ. V shed 5 bases and J shed 7 bases, with 12 bases lying between them. This CDR3 spans 12 amino acids. The complete variable domain, with remaining parts taken from reference TRBV7-6 and TRBJ2-7, reads GAGVSQSPRYKVTKRGQDVALRCDPISGHVSLYWYRQALGQGPEFLTYFNYEAQQDKSGLPNDRFSAERPEGSISTLTIQRTEQRDSAMYRCASSQERGEQYFGPGTRLTVT.

There are a few counts of this clonotype. The J gene is TRBJ2-2, the V gene TRBV6-6; D uncertain. The ends were cut back, 6 bases at V and 5 bases at J, with 7 bases in the middle. The CDR3 has 12 amino acids. CDR1 is MNHNY and CDR2 is SVGAGI in the germline V gene (reference sequence). The CDR3 reads CASRAATGELFF. CDR3 DNA sequence: TGTGCCAGCAGAGCAGCGACCGGGGAGCTGTTTTTT.

This clonotype was recorded at least ten times. The chain's CDR3 is CASSYSGGSYNEQFF. CDR3 in DNA: TGTGCCAGCAGTTACTCGGGGGGATCCTACAATGAGCAGTTCTTC. J is TRBJ2-1 and V is TRBV6-2 or TRBV6-3, with D possibly being TRBD2 (6 bases). The V end was cut by 0 bases, the J end by 1 base, with 7 bases between. From germline, CDR1 is MNHEY and CDR2 SVGEGT. The CDR3 sequence is 15 residues long.

The table lists this clonotype with many counts. The rearrangement links TRBV5-1 to TRBJ1-1; tentatively, D is TRBD1 (6 bases). CDR1 and CDR2 (germline): SGHRS, YFSETQ. V lost 2 bases and J 7 bases, leaving 15 bases between the germline ends. The CDR3 loop spans 14 amino acids. CDR3 residues: CASSFRGAGGEAFF. The CDR3 nucleotides are TGCGCCAGCAGCTTCCGGGGGGCCGGGGGTGAAGCTTTCTTT.

V usage is TRBV20-1 and J usage is TRBJ2-2; 12 positions agree with TRBD2. Germline-derived CDR1 and CDR2 are DFQATT and SNEGSKA (reference sequence). The CDR3 contains 15 residues. The V gene end was trimmed by 1 base and the J gene end by 4 bases; junction bases not matched to a gene: 1. CDR3 amino acids: CSARASGRGTGELFF. The DNA of the CDR3 is TGCAGTGCTAGAGCTAGCGGGAGGGGCACCGGGGAGCTGTTTTTT.

This clonotype was seen ten or more times. V is TRBV3-1 and J is TRBJ2-5; the D gene is possibly TRBD2 (5 bases). From germline, CDR1 is LGHDT and CDR2 YNNKEL (reference sequence). The CDR3 extends over 16 amino acids. Trimming cost V 4 bases and J 4 bases, with 19 bases left between them. Here the CDR3 DNA reads TGTGCCAGCAGCCTCTCGAGAATCGGGGTACGAGAGACCCAGTACTTC. This encodes CASSLSRIGVRETQYF.

In its sample, this clonotype was seen many times. V gene TRBV6-2 or TRBV6-3 combines with J gene TRBJ2-5, with D possibly matching TRBD2 (5 bases). The germline CDR1 and CDR2 sequences are MNHEY and SVGEGT. Between the trimmed V and J ends, which lost 5 bases and 5 bases, there was a span of 6 bases. The CDR3 runs to 11 residues. CDR3 DNA: TGTGCCAGCAGTAGGAGGGAGACCCAGTACTTC. Protein sequence: CASSRRETQYF.

This clonotype was detected ten times or more. This chain joins TRBV28 and TRBJ2-1; the D gene is possibly TRBD2 (5 bases). The V and J ends lost 7 bases and 10 bases respectively, with 23 bases between them. The CDR3 is made up of 15 amino acids. CDR1 MDHEN and CDR2 SYDVKM come from the germline V gene. The CDR3 region is CASTFYLDGITEQFF. In nucleotides, the CDR3 is TGTGCCAGCACCTTCTACCTAGACGGGATCACGGAGCAGTTCTTC.

In its sample, this clonotype was seen many times. V gene TRBV20-1 combines with J gene TRBJ2-1, with D possibly matching TRBD1 (6 bases). The CDR3 sequence is 14 residues long. The V gene lost 5 bases and the J gene lost 2 bases, with 13 bases spanning the gap. Germline-derived CDR1 and CDR2 are DFQATT and SNEGSKA (reference sequence). The CDR3 loop reads CSALGQSPYNEQFF. CDR3 DNA sequence: TGCAGTGCTCTCGGACAGAGTCCCTACAATGAGCAGTTCTTC.